Sequencing of this T cell receptor beta chain was carried out in a study of identical twins. A universal primer site came from template switching; cDNA carried unique molecular identifiers. MiXCR was run by TCRdb on the 5' RACE reads, yielding one entry per CDR3 protein. This sample has 400,000 to 500,000 distinct CDR3 sequences, with 13% to 15% found just once. Study findings and constraints: Cord blood's abundant beta clonotypes had fewer insertions, unlike memory repertoires.

As regards this clonotype: Its antigen is unknown.

Trimming cost V 4 bases and J 2 bases, with 12 bases left between them. There are 15 residues in the CDR3. From germline, CDR1 is SGHRS and CDR2 YFSETQ. These data also featured in a second study, about yellow fever vaccine responses in identical twins. That paper states: Among the twins, the vaccine T cell response reportedly seemed partly convergent and partly personalized.

The source is a woman aged 18 to 35 in good health. The V gene is TRBV5-1, the J gene TRBJ2-2; maybe TRBD1 (5 bases). The sample consisted of CD4+ T cells sorted from blood. The CDR3 sequence: CASSPQVPNTGELFF. CDR3 coding DNA: TGCGCCAGCAGCCCACAGGTTCCTAACACCGGGGAGCTGTTTTTT.